These T cell receptor beta chains were read from a single sample in a study of human T cells and chemical hapten exposure. TCRdb ran MiXCR on the RACE reads and lists one entry per CDR3 protein. This repertoire shows tens of thousands of distinct CDR3 sequences, more than 9% found once; its top ten account for 4% to 5.5%. The sequenced sample was whole blood, obtained in connection with sensitization to the hapten diphenylcyclopropenone (DPC). The receptors were gathered from a woman aged 45-60 years with alopecia areata. Some clones in this sample may be carry-over from other donors' samples. The CDR3 runs from the conserved cysteine through the conserved F or W. Each record gives: V gene, clone size, J gene, D gene, CDR3 protein, CDR3 DNA. The D gene is left open where the match is weak. Some rows mark clone size as missing; the rest say once, few, many or name a class of expanded clone.

>TRBV7-9|.|TRBJ1-1|.
CASTTENPITEAFF
TGTGCCAGCACCACGGAGAACCCGATCACTGAAGCTTTCTTT
>TRBV12-3/TRBV12-4|many|TRBJ1-1|TRBD1
CASSRLEGDREAFF
TGTGCCAGCAGTCGACTAGAGGGGGACAGGGAAGCTTTCTTT
>TRBV5-1|many|TRBJ2-1|.
CASSLGQGSYNEQFF
TGCGCCAGCAGCTTGGGGCAGGGTTCCTACAATGAGCAGTTCTTC
>TRBV7-8|many|TRBJ2-5|TRBD1
CASSPSRGETQYF
TGTGCCAGCAGCCCAAGCAGGGGGGAGACCCAGTACTTC
>TRBV29-1|few|TRBJ2-5|TRBD2
CSVGGLAETQYF
TGCAGCGTTGGGGGACTAGCGGAGACCCAGTACTTC
>TRBV4-1|many|TRBJ1-3|.
CASSRGTSKQAGNTIYF
TGCGCCAGCAGCCGGGGGACTAGTAAGCAAGCCGGAAACACCATATATTTT
>TRBV20-1|many|TRBJ2-3|.
CSAPLELTDTQYF
TGCAGTGCCCCACTGGAGTTAACAGATACGCAGTATTTT
>TRBV29-1|.|TRBJ2-1|TRBD2
CSGIAGGPFNEQFF
TGCAGCGGGATAGCGGGAGGGCCTTTCAATGAGCAGTTCTTC
>TRBV27|.|TRBJ2-3|TRBD1
CASSNRGRGTDTQYF
TGTGCCAGCAGTAACAGGGGGCGAGGGACAGATACGCAGTATTTT
>TRBV30|many|TRBJ1-2|.
CAWSVDRSLDGYTF
TGTGCCTGGAGTGTTGATCGGTCCTTGGATGGCTACACCTTC
>TRBV3-1|many|TRBJ2-1|TRBD2
CASSPRLAGVNEQFF
TGTGCCAGCAGCCCCCGGCTAGCGGGGGTTAATGAGCAGTTCTTC
>TRBV7-2|many|TRBJ2-5|.
CASSLVNGPHYF
TGTGCCAGCAGCTTAGTTAACGGACCTCATTACTTC
>TRBV19|few|TRBJ2-2|.
CASSHRDTGELFF
TGTGCCAGTAGTCACAGGGACACCGGGGAGCTGTTTTTT
>TRBV27|many|TRBJ2-7|.
CASSSSSITSEQYF
TGTGCCAGCAGTAGCTCCAGCATAACGTCCGAGCAGTACTTC
>TRBV29-1|many|TRBJ2-7|.
CSVSRDTNSYEQYF
TGCAGCGTTTCCCGGGACACGAACTCCTACGAGCAGTACTTC
>TRBV29-1|.|TRBJ1-2|.
CSVEVSGAYGYTF
TGCAGCGTTGAAGTGTCCGGGGCCTATGGCTACACCTTC
>TRBV9|few|TRBJ2-2|.
CASSSGTHTGELFF
TGTGCCAGCAGCTCTGGGACCCACACCGGGGAGCTGTTTTTT
>TRBV20-1|many|TRBJ2-7|TRBD2
CSAGGVGAIYEQYF
TGCAGTGCTGGGGGGGTAGGGGCGATCTACGAGCAGTACTTC
>TRBV7-2|many|TRBJ2-3|.
CASSSESDSLTDTQYF
TGTGCCAGCAGCTCGGAGTCGGACAGCCTCACAGATACGCAGTATTTT
>TRBV4-1|many|TRBJ2-3|TRBD1
CASSQDRTGGRPDTQYF
TGCGCCAGCAGCCAAGATAGGACAGGGGGTCGGCCAGATACGCAGTATTTT
>TRBV6-1|.|TRBJ1-4|TRBD1
CASRDRALTEKLFF
TGTGCCAGCAGAGACAGGGCCTTGACTGAAAAACTGTTTTTT
>TRBV28|many|TRBJ2-1|TRBD1
CASSTPGQGLSNEQFF
TGTGCCAGCAGTACACCGGGACAGGGATTATCGAATGAGCAGTTCTTC
>TRBV11-2|.|TRBJ1-1|.
CASSLVAGGEAFF
TGTGCCAGCAGCTTAGTGGCAGGCGGTGAAGCTTTCTTT
>TRBV7-9|many|TRBJ2-7|.
CASSLDSYYEQYF
TGTGCCAGCAGCTTGGACAGTTACTACGAGCAGTACTTC
>TRBV6-5|many|TRBJ2-2|.
CATSRNTGELFF
TGTGCCACCTCGAGGAACACCGGGGAGCTGTTTTTT
>TRBV5-1|few|TRBJ1-3|.
CASSSSGQTSGNTIYF
TGCGCCAGCAGCTCTAGCGGACAGACCTCTGGAAACACCATATATTTT
>TRBV12-3/TRBV12-4|.|TRBJ2-4|TRBD1
CASSRPGTGIGPKNILYF
TGTGCCAGCAGTCGTCCCGGGACAGGGATCGGGCCCAAAAACATTCTGTACTTC
>TRBV15|.|TRBJ1-4|.
CATSRGAAATNEKLFF
TGTGCCACCAGCAGGGGCGCCGCAGCAACTAATGAAAAACTGTTTTTT
>TRBV12-3/TRBV12-4|many|TRBJ1-5|TRBD1
CASSSKTGLIQPQHF
TGTGCCAGCAGTTCCAAGACAGGGTTGATTCAGCCCCAGCATTTT
>TRBV28|many|TRBJ1-5|.
CASSPWGGSSNQPQHF
TGTGCCAGCAGCCCCTGGGGAGGCAGCAGCAATCAGCCCCAGCATTTT
>TRBV15|once|TRBJ1-2|TRBD1
CATRGQDYGYTF
TGTGCCACCAGGGGACAGGACTATGGCTACACCTTC
>TRBV20-1|.|TRBJ2-2|TRBD2
CSVRAGGYTGELFF
TGCAGTGTCAGAGCGGGAGGTTACACCGGGGAGCTGTTTTTT
>TRBV7-7|many|TRBJ2-3|TRBD1
CASSLRTGRTDTQYF
TGTGCCAGCAGCTTAAGGACAGGGAGAACAGATACGCAGTATTTT
>TRBV19|.|TRBJ2-3|.
CASTGRVTDTQYF
TGTGCCAGCACAGGGCGGGTCACAGATACGCAGTATTTT
>TRBV12-3/TRBV12-4|many|TRBJ2-5|TRBD2
CASSPRLAGVQETQYF
TGTGCCAGCAGTCCCCGACTAGCGGGAGTCCAAGAGACCCAGTACTTC
>TRBV30|.|TRBJ1-3|.
CAWKGLGNTIYF
TGTGCCTGGAAGGGGCTAGGAAACACCATATATTTT